The next 24 T cell receptor beta chains were all read from a single sample in a study of neoadjuvant anti-PD-1 for oral cavity cancer. The table came from immunoSEQ multiplex PCR; TCRdb's copy has only in-frame clones and leaves some out. The data contain more than 15,000 clones, 66% of them singletons. The material sequenced was PBMCs, taken before nivolumab (anti-PD-1) treatment. These receptors came from a person aged 40 to 85 with oral cavity squamous cell carcinoma.

The V call is TRBV2, the J call TRBJ1-5; D is ambiguous. This CDR3 is built from 12 residues. The V and J ends lost 3 bases and 6 bases respectively, with 6 bases between them. Germline CDR1 and CDR2: SNHLY and FYNNEI. CDR3 region: CASSDHLQPQHF. CDR3 DNA: TGTGCCAGCAGTGACCATCTTCAGCCCCAGCATTTT.

The V call is TRBV11-2, the J call TRBJ1-2, with TRBD1 matching over 10 bases. The CDR3 runs 13 residues. CDR1 and CDR2 from the germline V gene are SGHAT and FQNNGV. The ends lost 8 bases at V and 11 bases at J; junction bases unmatched: 11. For the CDR3, the DNA is TGTGCCAGCGCAAAGACAGGGGGCGCGGTGTACACCTTC. This gives the protein CASAKTGGAVYTF.

The V call is TRBV6-5, the J call TRBJ1-4, with a weak D call TRBD1 (6 bases). Germline CDR1 and CDR2: MNHEY and SVGAGI. With 5 bases removed from V and 8 bases from J, the gap between germline ends came to 15 bases. This CDR3 is built from 14 residues. CDR3 residues: CASSRGASAEKLFF. CDR3 sequence (DNA): TGTGCCAGCAGTCGGGGGGCCTCTGCGGAAAAACTGTTTTTT.

The chain links TRBV10-3 to TRBJ2-7; 8 bases map to TRBD2. CDR1 and CDR2 from the germline V gene are ENHRY and SYGVKD. The CDR3 runs 14 residues. V dropped 6 bases and J dropped 2; count of bases not matched to a gene: 6. The CDR3 loop reads CAIRSTGLAYEQYF. For the CDR3, the DNA is TGTGCCATCAGGTCAACGGGACTAGCCTACGAGCAGTACTTC.

This sequence joins TRBV25-1 and TRBJ1-1; 8 nucleotides agree with TRBD1. V shed 4 bases, J shed 0 bases, and the junction held 10 bases outside the gene matches. The CDR3 length is 17 residues. Germline-derived CDR1 and CDR2 are MGHDK and SYGVNS. This chain's CDR3 is CASSAGQGQTVNTEAFF. CDR3 DNA sequence: TGTGCCAGCAGTGCCGGACAGGGCCAAACAGTGAACACTGAAGCTTTCTTT.

This clone was seen only a few times. V usage is TRBV27 and J usage is TRBJ2-7; 7 nucleotides line up with TRBD1. CDR3 size: 14 residues. CDR1 and CDR2 from the germline V gene are MNHEY and SMNVEV (reference sequence). The V segment lost 5 bases and the J segment 5 bases; nucleotides outside the gene matches: 9. The CDR3 reads CASSPAVGGHEQYF. DNA for the CDR3: TGTGCCAGCAGTCCCGCGGTAGGGGGCCACGAGCAGTACTTC.

The rearrangement links TRBV25-1 to TRBJ1-1; a possible D gene is TRBD1 (5 bases). CDR3 length: 13 amino acids. Germline V CDR1 and CDR2: MGHDK, SYGVNS. Trimming removed 7 bases at V and 1 base at J, with 10 bases between. The CDR3 reads CASTRGGNTEAFF. The CDR3 nucleotides are TGTGCCAGCACACGGGGGGGGAACACTGAAGCTTTCTTT.

The V and J genes are TRBV30 and TRBJ2-2, with TRBD1 matching over 7 bases. With V trimmed by 1 base and J by 7 bases, 3 bases remained unmatched. CDR1 is GTSNPN and CDR2 is SVGIG in the germline V gene (reference sequence). The CDR3 is 13 residues long. This chain's CDR3 is CAWSDRGNGELFF. The CDR3 region has the DNA TGTGCCTGGAGTGACAGGGGTAACGGGGAGCTGTTTTTT.

The chain combines TRBV5-6 with TRBJ2-3, with D possibly TRBD2 on 6 matching bases. With 4 bases removed from V and 0 bases from J, the gap between germline ends came to 12 bases. Germline V gene lookup returns CDR1 SGHDT and CDR2 YYEEEE. The CDR3 has 15 amino acids. The CDR3 reads CASSTLGTSTDTQYF. CDR3 in DNA: TGTGCCAGCAGCACCCTCGGGACTAGCACAGATACGCAGTATTTT.

The V gene is TRBV5-1, the J gene TRBJ2-4; D may match TRBD1 or TRBD2 (5 bases each). The germline gives CDR1 SGHRS, CDR2 YFSETQ. CDR3 length: 13 amino acids. Trimming pared 1 base from V and 6 bases from J, leaving 8 bases between. CDR3 nucleotides: TGCGCCAGCAGCTTGTCCGGGACAAACATTCAGTACTTC. Its translation: CASSLSGTNIQYF.

The rearrangement joins TRBV11-2 to TRBJ2-7; 9 bases are shared with TRBD2. Germline V lookup: CDR1 SGHAT, CDR2 FQNNGV. Trimming removed 1 base from V and 2 bases from J; junction bases left unmatched: 3. The CDR3 length is 15 residues. In nucleotides, the CDR3 is TGTGCCAGCAGCTTAGGAGCGGGAGGACCCTACGAGCAGTACTTC. Residues: CASSLGAGGPYEQYF.

Turning to this clone: One junction end disagrees with the germline gene, perhaps due to a read error. V usage is TRBV29-1 and J usage is TRBJ1-1, with 7 bases aligning to TRBD1. Germline assignment: CDR1 SQVTM and CDR2 ANQGSEA. This CDR3 region has 13 residues. The CDR3, as DNA: TGCAGCGTTGAGGAGGGGCAGACAGGGAAGCTGGTCTTT. It codes for CSVEEGQTGKLVF.

This clone was seen more than once but under ten times. This sequence joins TRBV10-2 and TRBJ2-2, with 7 bases fitting TRBD2. The CDR3 spans 14 residues. V was pared by 8 bases and J by 0 bases, with 3 bases of the junction left unmatched. The germline CDR1 and CDR2 sequences are WSHSY and SAAADI. For the CDR3, the DNA is TGCGCCAGCTCCGGGACTACGAACACCGGGGAGCTGTTTTTT. The encoded protein is CASSGTTNTGELFF.

The CDR3 DNA follows: TGTGCCAGCAGTGATCTAGGGACAGGGGGCGCCGCAGAAGAGACCCAGTACTTC. Translating gives CASSDLGTGGAAEETQYF. This rearrangement joins TRBV2 to TRBJ2-5; the match to TRBD1 covers 12 bases. The germline gives CDR1 SNHLY, CDR2 FYNNEI. V dropped 3 bases and J dropped 3; count of bases not matched to a gene: 11. The CDR3 consists of 18 residues. The full variable domain, completed using reference TRBV2 and TRBJ2-5, is EPEVTQTPSHQVTQMGQEVILRCVPISNHLYFYWYRQILGQKVEFLVSFYNNEISEKSEIFDDQFSVERPDGSNFTLKIRSTKLEDSAMYFCASSDLGTGGAAEETQYFGPGTRLLVL.

The V gene is TRBV6-5, the J gene TRBJ2-5, with D possibly matching TRBD2 (5 bases). This CDR3 comprises 14 residues. Germline V lookup: CDR1 MNHEY, CDR2 SVGAGI. Trimming took off 6 bases at V and 2 bases at J, with 13 bases between the two ends. CDR3 sequence reads: CASSPSRGQETQYF. Here the CDR3 DNA reads TGTGCCAGCAGCCCGTCTCGGGGTCAAGAGACCCAGTACTTC.

This clone is deemed medium-sized (0.01 to 0.1%). This chain connects TRBV6-5 to TRBJ2-1; the match to TRBD2 covers 8 bases. The CDR3 has 15 amino acids. The V segment lost 6 bases and the J segment 3 bases; nucleotides outside the gene matches: 7. The germline gives CDR1 MNHEY, CDR2 SVGAGI. CDR3: CASSEVAGSYNEQFF. The CDR3 DNA reads as TGTGCCAGCAGCGAGGTAGCGGGAAGCTACAATGAGCAGTTCTTC.

This clone was counted a single time. This chain connects TRBV27 to TRBJ1-2; 7 bases are shared with TRBD1. This CDR3 spans 14 amino acids. Germline V CDR1 and CDR2: MNHEY, SMNVEV (reference sequence). Germline trimming cut 2 bases from V and 4 bases from J; bases unmatched to any gene: 4. CDR3 region: CASSLSRGTYGYTF. DNA of the CDR3: TGTGCCAGCAGTTTAAGCAGGGGGACCTATGGCTACACCTTC.

The genes are TRBV19 and TRBJ2-2; 8 bases are shared with TRBD2. Germline V CDR1 and CDR2: LNHDA, SQIVND (reference sequence). V lost 5 bases and J lost 3; bases outside the gene matches: 5. The length of the CDR3 is 15 residues. The CDR3 spells CASSQRERDTGELFF. CDR3 bases: TGTGCCAGTAGTCAGCGGGAGAGGGACACCGGGGAGCTGTTTTTT.

The chain joins TRBV5-6 to TRBJ2-5, with TRBD1 as a possible D gene (6 bases). Germline V CDR1 and CDR2: SGHDT, YYEEEE. CDR3 length equals 15 residues. The V end lost 0 bases, the J end lost 1 base, and 10 bases lay between the germline ends. The CDR3 DNA is TGTGCCAGCAGCTTGGGACAGGCGACCCAAGAGACCCAGTACTTC. As protein: CASSLGQATQETQYF.

The rearrangement links TRBV7-8 to TRBJ2-5; 11 bases map to TRBD2. V shed 4 bases and J 5 bases; nucleotides not matched to a gene: 12. This CDR3 spans 17 amino acids. The germline V gene has CDR1 SGHVS and CDR2 FQNEAQ. The CDR3 protein is CASSSTPTSGIRETQYF. In nucleotides, the CDR3 is TGTGCCAGCAGCTCCACCCCGACTAGCGGGATACGGGAGACCCAGTACTTC.

There are a few counts of this clone. The genes are TRBV2 and TRBJ2-7; D may be TRBD1 (6 bases). CDR3 size: 12 residues. Trimming stripped 8 bases from V and 3 bases from J, with 11 bases between. The V gene's germline CDR1 is SNHLY and CDR2 FYNNEI. CDR3 residues: CASQKGVYEQYF. In DNA form, the CDR3 reads TGTGCCAGCCAAAAGGGGGTCTACGAGCAGTACTTC.

The chain uses TRBV7-9 and TRBJ2-7; D not certain. V lost 3 bases, J lost 3 bases, and 3 bases lay in between. This CDR3 spans 11 amino acids. From germline, CDR1 is SEHNR and CDR2 FQNEAQ (reference sequence). DNA for the CDR3: TGTGCCAGCAGCTTTAACTACGAGCAGTACTTC. It yields the protein CASSFNYEQYF.

The rearrangement links TRBV13 to TRBJ1-2; D may be TRBD1 (5 bases). The CDR3 loop spans 13 amino acids. Looked up from germline, CDR1 is PRHDT and CDR2 is FYEKMQ (reference sequence). V lost 5 bases to trimming and J lost 3 bases, with 10 bases between them. The CDR3 is CASSLRGDYGYTF. The CDR3 DNA sequence: TGTGCCAGCAGCCTTCGGGGGGACTATGGCTACACCTTC.

The rearrangement uses TRBV10-3 and TRBJ1-1, with unresolved D. CDR1 ENHRY and CDR2 SYGVKD come from the germline V gene. The CDR3 is 11 amino acids. Trimming left V 3 bases short and J 8 bases short, with 7 bases between. CDR3 DNA sequence: TGTGCCATCAGTGACTTGGTAGAAGCTTTCTTT. It yields the protein CAISDLVEAFF.